The clone carrying this T cell receptor (beta chain) was seen just once. Antigen specificity is unknown. This specimen belongs to a study of OX40 agonist ivuxolimab in advanced cancers. Whole-study findings and limits: What antigens the expanded peripheral T cells recognized was never established.

Germline values: CDR1 MGHRA, CDR2 YSYEKL. The CDR3 length is 16 residues. Trimming removed 0 bases at V and 5 bases at J, with 16 bases between. Produced via immunoSEQ multiplex PCR; TCRdb's table is partial and in-frame only. This table has about 98,000 clones, 85% to 95% appearing once. This sequence joins TRBV4-1 and TRBJ1-2; tentative D call: TRBD1 (5 bases). Specimen: CD4+ or CD8+ T cells sorted from blood, collected in a trial of the OX40 agonist ivuxolimab. The TCR sequence derives from an adult with an advanced solid tumor such as melanoma, head and neck, liver or kidney cancer. In nucleotides, the CDR3 is TGCGCCAGCAGCCAAGACCGGGACCTGGTGTTGTATGGCTACACCTTC. Translated, it gives CASSQDRDLVLYGYTF.